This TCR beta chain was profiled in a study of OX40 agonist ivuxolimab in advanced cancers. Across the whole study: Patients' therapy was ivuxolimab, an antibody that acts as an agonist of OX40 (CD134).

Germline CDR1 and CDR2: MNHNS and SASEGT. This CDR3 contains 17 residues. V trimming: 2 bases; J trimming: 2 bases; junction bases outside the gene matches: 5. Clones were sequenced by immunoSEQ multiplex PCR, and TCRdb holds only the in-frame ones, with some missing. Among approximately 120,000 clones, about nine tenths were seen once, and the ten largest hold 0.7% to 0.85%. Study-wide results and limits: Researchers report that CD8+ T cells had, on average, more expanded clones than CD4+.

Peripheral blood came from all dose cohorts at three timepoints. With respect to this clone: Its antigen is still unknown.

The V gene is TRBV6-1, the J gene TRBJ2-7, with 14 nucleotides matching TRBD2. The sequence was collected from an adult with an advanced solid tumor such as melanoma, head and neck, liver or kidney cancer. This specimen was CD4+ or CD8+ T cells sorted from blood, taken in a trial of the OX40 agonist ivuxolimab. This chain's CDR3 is CASSEIRGLAGAYEQYF. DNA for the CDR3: TGTGCCAGCAGTGAAATTCGGGGACTAGCGGGAGCCTACGAGCAGTACTTC.